The 31 T cell receptor beta chains listed next were all sequenced from one sample in a study of control samples from healthy donors and cancer patients. Repertoires were generated with immunoSEQ multiplex PCR, while TCRdb's copy carries only in-frame clones and drops some. The data contain some 170,000 clones, approximately 94% of them singletons. The sample taken for sequencing was PBMCs. The receptor source for this set is a man aged 55 to 70 with colorectal cancer.

J is TRBJ1-2 and V is TRBV4-3, with unresolved D. The CDR3 is 15 amino acids. The V end lost 5 bases, the J end lost 8 bases, and 21 bases lay between the germline ends. CDR1 LGHNA and CDR2 YSLEER come from the germline V gene. The CDR3 loop reads CASSKLLLGRQGYTF. The CDR3 DNA reads as TGCGCCAGCAGCAAACTCCTCTTAGGCAGGCAGGGCTACACCTTC.

The CDR3 is CASSSGNTGELFF. The CDR3 DNA is TGTGCCAGCAGCTCCGGGAACACCGGGGAGCTGTTTTTT. V is TRBV11-2 and J is TRBJ2-2; unclear D gene. CDR1 and CDR2 from the germline V gene are SGHAT and FQNNGV. CDR3 length equals 13 residues. V gave up 4 bases and J gave up 1 base, with 4 bases separating them.

The gene calls are TRBV6-5 and TRBJ2-7; unclear D gene. This CDR3 spans 14 amino acids. Trimming left V 2 bases short and J 0 bases short, with 8 bases between. The germline V gene encodes CDR1 MNHEY and CDR2 SVGAGI. CDR3 residues: CASSYSQSSYEQYF. As DNA, the CDR3 is TGTGCCAGCAGTTACAGTCAGAGCTCCTACGAGCAGTACTTC.

The rearrangement joins TRBV6-5 to TRBJ2-2, with TRBD2 matching over 9 bases. The CDR3 sequence is 15 residues long. The germline CDR1 and CDR2 sequences are MNHEY and SVGAGI. The trim removed 0 bases at V and 6 bases at J, leaving 2 bases unmatched. CDR3 residues: CASSYSAGGPGELFF. The CDR3 DNA reads TGTGCCAGCAGTTACTCGGCGGGGGGGCCCGGGGAGCTGTTTTTT.

The rearrangement uses TRBV5-1 and TRBJ1-4; 7 bases fit TRBD1. The CDR3 loop spans 15 amino acids. The V segment lost 3 bases and the J segment 7 bases; nucleotides outside the gene matches: 9. Looked up from germline, CDR1 is SGHRS and CDR2 is YFSETQ. CDR3 loop: CASSSTGFIGEKLFF. CDR3 DNA: TGCGCCAGCAGCTCGACAGGGTTTATAGGTGAAAAACTGTTTTTT. Full variable domain (outside the CDR3, taken from reference TRBV5-1 and TRBJ1-4): KAGVTQTPRYLIKTRGQQVTLSCSPISGHRSVSWYQQTPGQGLQFLFEYFSETQRNKGNFPGRFSGRQFSNSRSEMNVSTLELGDSALYLCASSSTGFIGEKLFFGSGTQLSVL.

The chain is built from TRBV5-1 and TRBJ2-2; weak D call: TRBD1 (6 bases). The V end was cut by 5 bases, the J end by 0 bases, with 11 bases between. The CDR3 extends over 15 amino acids. In germline, CDR1 is SGHRS, CDR2 YFSETQ. The CDR3 bases are TGCGCCAGCAGTAGGGACACCCCGAACACCGGGGAGCTGTTTTTT. As protein: CASSRDTPNTGELFF.

The rearrangement links TRBV11-3 to TRBJ1-6; TRBD1 matches 9 bases. Germline V gene data show CDR1 as SGHNT and CDR2 as YENEEA. This CDR3 spans 14 amino acids. After removal of 4 bases from V and 7 bases from J, the junction contained 2 bases not matched to a gene. The CDR3 DNA is TGTGCCAGCAGCTCCGGGACAGGGAATTCACCCCTCCACTTT. Its translation is CASSSGTGNSPLHF.

V is TRBV19 and J is TRBJ1-2; D remains unclear. CDR1 is LNHDA and CDR2 is SQIVND in the germline V gene (reference sequence). V was trimmed by 5 bases and J by 2 bases, leaving 9 bases between them. The CDR3 length is 13 residues. CDR3 DNA: TGTGCCAGTAGTTTTCGGGTGAACTATGGCTACACCTTC. Translated: CASSFRVNYGYTF.

The gene calls are TRBV5-6 and TRBJ2-5, with D possibly matching TRBD2 (7 bases). The V gene's germline CDR1 is SGHDT and CDR2 YYEEEE. The V end was cut by 2 bases, the J end by 2 bases, with 13 bases between. The CDR3 runs 15 residues. Here the CDR3 reads CASSFRGGAQETQYF. Here the CDR3 DNA reads TGTGCCAGCAGCTTCAGAGGGGGGGCACAAGAGACCCAGTACTTC.

The chain joins TRBV12-3 or TRBV12-4 to TRBJ2-5, with 8 bases lining up with TRBD1. V lost 6 bases to trimming and J lost 5 bases; unmatched junction nucleotides: 5. CDR3 length: 13 residues. CDR3 protein: CASSQGQGETQYF. In DNA form, the CDR3 reads TGTGCCAGCAGCCAAGGACAGGGTGAGACCCAGTACTTC.

The sample holds one count of this clone. The V and J genes are TRBV27 and TRBJ2-1, with D possibly TRBD1 on 6 matching bases. Germline V gene lookup returns CDR1 MNHEY and CDR2 SMNVEV (reference sequence). The V end lost 4 bases, the J end lost 6 bases, and 10 bases lay between the germline ends. The CDR3 extends over 13 amino acids. The CDR3 DNA sequence: TGTGCCAGCAGTTCCAACAGGGTCAATGAGCAGTTCTTC. Translating gives CASSSNRVNEQFF.

The chain recombines TRBV5-8 with TRBJ1-6; D not certain. The CDR3 runs to 15 residues. Germline V gene data show CDR1 as SGHTS and CDR2 as YDEGEE. Trimming pared 0 bases from V and 6 bases from J, leaving 10 bases between. CDR3 sequence: CASSLGARVNSPLHF. CDR3 bases: TGTGCCAGCAGCTTGGGTGCGCGCGTTAATTCACCCCTCCACTTT.

V is TRBV10-3 and J is TRBJ1-1, with 9 bases matching TRBD1. After removal of 8 bases from V and 1 base from J, the junction contained 5 bases not matched to a gene. CDR1 and CDR2 (germline): ENHRY, SYGVKD. CDR3 size: 14 residues. CDR3 in DNA: TGTGCCATCGGCCGACAGGGGGAGAACACTGAAGCTTTCTTT. Translating it yields CAIGRQGENTEAFF.

The chain couples TRBV18 to TRBJ2-2, with 8 bases identical to TRBD1. Germline loops: CDR1 KGHSH, CDR2 LQKENI. The CDR3 contains 15 residues. V trimming: 3 bases; J trimming: 9 bases; junction bases outside the gene matches: 9. CDR3 region: CASSPTGASMRELFF. The CDR3 DNA reads TGTGCCAGCTCACCGACAGGGGCGTCGATGAGGGAGCTGTTTTTT.

V usage is TRBV7-8 and J usage is TRBJ2-7, with TRBD1 matching 10 bases. J lost 5 bases, V lost 5 bases, and 3 bases had no gene match. This CDR3 region has 13 residues. Looked up from germline, CDR1 is SGHVS and CDR2 is FQNEAQ. In DNA form, the CDR3 reads TGTGCCAGCAGCCGACAGGGGGCCCACGAGCAGTACTTC. Its translation: CASSRQGAHEQYF.

This clone was detected a few times. The chain links TRBV27 to TRBJ1-2; TRBD1 aligns across 11 bases. V was clipped by 6 bases and J by 5 bases; unmatched bases: 11. The CDR3 is 16 amino acids. Germline V gene sequence: CDR1 MNHEY, CDR2 SMNVEV (reference sequence). DNA of the CDR3: TGTGCCAGCAGCCCTGGGACAGGGGGTGCTCGTTATGGCTACACCTTC. It is translated as CASSPGTGGARYGYTF.

V and J are TRBV11-3 and TRBJ1-2, with D unclear. Germline-derived CDR1 and CDR2 are SGHNT and YENEEA. Trimming took off 0 bases at V and 12 bases at J, with 14 bases between the two ends. CDR3 length: 13 amino acids. CDR3 protein: CASSLDGGVPDTF. For the CDR3, the DNA is TGTGCCAGCAGCTTAGATGGTGGGGTCCCGGACACCTTC.

The chain combines TRBV19 with TRBJ1-5; no reliable D call. This CDR3 has 13 amino acids. V was shortened by 10 bases and J by 7 bases, with 17 bases between the two germline ends. Germline CDR1 is LNHDA and CDR2 is SQIVND (reference sequence). The CDR3 DNA reads TGTGCCACCTCACCGGCCCTGTTCCAGCCCCAGCATTTT. It translates to CATSPALFQPQHF.

This CDR3 is CASSPGLISYNEQFF. The CDR3 coding sequence is TGTGCCAGCAGCCCCGGACTCATCTCCTACAATGAGCAGTTCTTC. The V call is TRBV7-2, the J call TRBJ2-1; the D gene is possibly TRBD2 (5 bases). V shed 5 bases and J shed 0 bases, with 11 bases lying between them. This CDR3 region has 15 residues. Germline values: CDR1 SGHTA, CDR2 FQGNSA.

J is TRBJ1-1 and V is TRBV6-5; the D is unclear. With 7 bases removed from V and 1 base from J, the gap between germline ends came to 4 bases. The CDR3 extends over 11 amino acids. CDR1 and CDR2 (germline): MNHEY, SVGAGI. In DNA form, the CDR3 reads TGTGCCAGCATCGGGAACACTGAAGCTTTCTTT. Translated, it gives CASIGNTEAFF.

This clone was observed a few times. This chain connects TRBV11-2 to TRBJ2-7; 7 bases agree with TRBD2. The CDR3 runs 17 residues. Trimming at V came to 4 bases and at J to 3 bases, leaving 15 bases not matched to a gene. Germline V gene lookup returns CDR1 SGHAT and CDR2 FQNNGV. The CDR3 DNA follows: TGTGCCAGCAGCTCCCCTTCGCCGGGACCTAGCGGCTACGAGCAGTACTTC. This gives the protein CASSSPSPGPSGYEQYF.

This clone was counted once. The V and J genes are TRBV19 and TRBJ1-2; 8 nucleotides match TRBD1. This CDR3 has 16 residues. Germline V gene sequence: CDR1 LNHDA, CDR2 SQIVND (reference sequence). The ends lost 0 bases at V and 0 bases at J; junction bases unmatched: 3. CDR3 sequence reads: CASSIDRQGTNYGYTF. The DNA for the CDR3 is TGTGCCAGTAGTATAGATCGACAGGGGACTAACTATGGCTACACCTTC.

In this sample, this clone turned up once. This chain joins TRBV7-2 and TRBJ1-5; the D is unclear. The germline V gene encodes CDR1 SGHTA and CDR2 FQGNSA. The CDR3 extends over 18 amino acids. Trimming removed 0 bases at V and 5 bases at J, with 20 bases between. The CDR3 bases are TGTGCCAGCAGCTTAGCGGACCTAACCACCCGCGTCGATCAGCCCCAGCATTTT. The encoded protein is CASSLADLTTRVDQPQHF.

This chain connects TRBV2 to TRBJ2-5; 13 bases align to TRBD2. Trimming cost V 8 bases and J 8 bases; bases outside gene matches: 11. The CDR3 loop spans 15 amino acids. The germline V gene has CDR1 SNHLY and CDR2 FYNNEI. The CDR3 DNA is TGTGCCAGCCGACTTCGTACTAGCGGGGGGGATACCCAGTACTTC. Its protein is CASRLRTSGGDTQYF.

V gene TRBV9 combines with J gene TRBJ2-1; 7 bases line up with TRBD2. Germline CDR1 is SGDLS and CDR2 is YYNGEE. With V trimmed by 1 base and J by 4 bases, 5 bases remained unmatched. The CDR3 runs to 15 residues. CDR3 sequence: CASSVSSGAYNEQFF. CDR3 coding DNA: TGTGCCAGCAGCGTAAGCAGCGGGGCATACAATGAGCAGTTCTTC.

The gene calls are TRBV5-1 and TRBJ1-1; 8 bases line up with TRBD1. Germline trimming cut 4 bases from V and 5 bases from J; bases unmatched to any gene: 10. Germline-derived CDR1 and CDR2 are SGHRS and YFSETQ. The CDR3 sequence is 15 residues long. CDR3 DNA sequence: TGCGCCAGCAGCCCCCTGGACAGGGTTGGAACTGAAGCTTTCTTT. It is translated as CASSPLDRVGTEAFF.

This CDR3 is CASSLRAGDNTDTQYF. CDR3 DNA sequence: TGTGCCAGCAGCCTCCGAGCGGGGGATAACACAGATACGCAGTATTTT. V gene TRBV3-1 (or the pseudogene TRBV3-2) combines with J gene TRBJ2-3, with 8 bases that match TRBD2. The trim removed 4 bases at V and 2 bases at J, leaving 8 bases unmatched. This CDR3 spans 16 amino acids. Germline loops: CDR1 LGHDT, CDR2 YNNKEL (reference sequence).

V is TRBV18 and J is TRBJ2-3; D is uncertain. The CDR3 extends over 16 amino acids. Germline CDR1 KGHSH, CDR2 LQKENI. Trimming left V 0 bases short and J 4 bases short, with 14 bases between. CDR3 DNA sequence: TGTGCCAGCTCACCACCGAATAGGCAAGACGCAGATACGCAGTATTTT. Residues: CASSPPNRQDADTQYF.

The V and J genes are TRBV7-2 and TRBJ1-1; D is perhaps TRBD1 (6 bases). Germline CDR1 reads SGHTA; CDR2 reads FQGNSA. Trimming stripped 1 base from V and 6 bases from J, with 12 bases between. The CDR3 has 14 residues. CDR3 amino acids: CASSLDRERSEAFF. CDR3 in DNA: TGTGCCAGCAGCTTAGACAGGGAAAGGTCTGAAGCTTTCTTT.

The V and J genes are TRBV2 and TRBJ1-1; D possibly corresponds to TRBD1 (5 bases). V was trimmed by 4 bases and J by 0 bases, leaving 12 bases between them. Per germline, CDR1 SNHLY and CDR2 FYNNEI. The CDR3 sequence is 15 residues long. CDR3 DNA sequence: TGTGCCAGCAGTGGTACTGGGACGGTGAACACTGAAGCTTTCTTT. This codes for CASSGTGTVNTEAFF. The whole variable domain, filled in from reference TRBV2 and TRBJ1-1, reads EPEVTQTPSHQVTQMGQEVILRCVPISNHLYFYWYRQILGQKVEFLVSFYNNEISEKSEIFDDQFSVERPDGSNFTLKIRSTKLEDSAMYFCASSGTGTVNTEAFFGQGTRLTVV.

This chain links TRBV7-2 with TRBJ2-7, with TRBD1 matching over 10 bases. Germline-derived CDR1 and CDR2 are SGHTA and FQGNSA. With 3 bases clipped from V and 3 bases from J, the junction kept 5 bases outside the gene matches. This CDR3 comprises 15 residues. This CDR3 reads CASSLGQGFFYEQYF. The CDR3 DNA sequence: TGTGCCAGCAGCTTGGGACAGGGGTTCTTCTACGAGCAGTACTTC.